This T cell receptor beta chain was sequenced during a study of cytomegalovirus exposure and HLA in healthy donors (dated by TCRdb to about 2017). About the investigation overall: An earlier analysis of approximately 590 of the donors reported about 290 Gb of sequence data and 100 million to 140 million unique TCR beta sequences from 150 million to 200 million T cells. In an earlier analysis of 500 to 650 of the donors, high-throughput TCR beta sequencing was used to judge whether each TCR beta V gene segment behaved as functional or pseudogenic. An early release that covered about 600 HLA-typed donors contained about 290 gigabases of sequencing data and tens of millions of unique TCR sequences. Alongside the repertoire data, information on donor age, sex, ethnicity and CMV serostatus was compiled. Every discovery cohort repertoire had been produced on one sequencing platform. A separate validation cohort of over 95 different subjects was used in addition to the roughly 620-subject first cohort. Of the roughly 410 genotyped donors, 65% to 90% were placed in the genetic ancestry cluster associated with self-reported Caucasian donors. To predict cytomegalovirus infection status, the study combined high-throughput TCR immunosequencing, statistical association of individual TCRs with disease status, and machine learning. Five DR-DQ haplotypes were treated as single units for association and clustering because of strong linkage in the cohort. Among 398 genotyped donors of the cohort, an average of 235,054 unique TCR beta nucleotide sequences were sequenced per donor, roughly 20% of them non-productive. The study was designed to test whether signatures of past pathogen exposure could be identified by cataloging public T cell receptors. Typing coverage differed by locus: A, B, C, DRB1 and DQB1 were typed in roughly 629-630 donors, DQA1 in about 560, DPA1 in some 570, and DPB1 in just under 480. The study used immunosequencing to profile the T cell repertoires of several hundred subjects and linked those repertoires to cytomegalovirus serostatus. A later analysis re-examined previously published TCR beta repertoires from more than 650 donors and added high-resolution HLA genotyping to investigate patterns of TCR occurrence. Both class I and class II loci were covered by HLA typing, at four-digit resolution. A later genetic analysis used genome-wide SNP genotypes for 398 of the 666 donors, treating that subset as a discovery cohort. In the later analysis, no new phenotypic data were used to find candidate immune exposures; instead, reliance was placed on TCR beta sequences and their occurrence across donors.

The cohort comprised 710 or so healthy bone marrow donors. Cohort members were all nominally healthy when sampled, although unrecorded immune exposures were likely present. Of the 670 or so cohort members, fewer than 300 had positive CMV serostatus and about 360 had negative CMV serostatus, and CMV serostatus was not recorded for the donor. Every donor gave a peripheral blood sample, and the peripheral blood mononuclear cells from that sample were used for TCR beta sequencing. Genomic DNA was extracted from the blood cell samples with the Qiagen DNeasy Blood Extraction Kit. Library preparation was by the immunoSEQ multiplex PCR assay. For the multiplex PCR, a mixture combining 60 forward primers for TCR Vbeta segments and 13 reverse primers for TCR Jbeta segments was used. The CDR3 region of rearranged TCR beta genes was amplified from genomic DNA by a multiplex PCR assay. On the Illumina HiSeq System, the amplified TCR beta libraries were sequenced as 87-base-pair reads. The paper's data handling went like this. Across the 500 to 750 repertoires, a later analysis counted approximately 83 million unique TCR beta chains, around 11 million of which were shared by at least two donors. Raw reads were error-corrected and collapsed into unique sequences by a nearest-neighbor algorithm in which closely related sequences were merged to remove PCR and sequencing errors. To assign V, D and J gene segments, CDR3 sequences were aligned to IMGT reference sequences. For a sequence to be retained, a match of at least six nucleotides was required to both a V gene segment and a J gene segment. A rearrangement counted as productive if the CDR3 had no stop codons and remained in frame with V and J, and every other rearrangement counted as non-productive. CDR3 was defined according to IMGT convention as the region running from the second conserved V-encoded cysteine to the conserved J-encoded phenylalanine. The earlier analysis of some 540 of the donors excluded any sequence lacking an unambiguous match to a single V gene segment. An earlier analysis of several hundred of the donors classified V segments as functional when productive rearrangements were above 56.7% and as segregating when the standard deviation between donors was above 5%. A statistical classification framework was developed to diagnose cytomegalovirus status using the catalog of TCR beta chain sequences. A later analysis assigned V and J genes by comparing TCR nucleotide sequences with IMGT/GENE-DB human TR gene sequences. A later analysis assigned CDR3 sequences and most-parsimonious VDJ recombination scenarios with the TCRdist pipeline. In a later analysis, each TCR beta chain was defined by its CDR3 amino acid sequence together with its V-gene family, and reads without a unique V-gene family were excluded. To address suspected cross-contamination and a sequencing artifact, a later analysis removed roughly 640 highly shared, low-generation-probability nucleotide sequences. For each public chain, a later analysis derived a clonal expansion index from normalized ranks of inferred template counts within each repertoire. Generation probabilities in a later analysis came from a VDJ recombination model fitted to out-of-frame rearrangements, and those results were checked against IGoR. In a later analysis, hypergeometric tests were used to score TCR-TCR, TCR-HLA and TCR-CMV co-occurrence, with a repertoire-size bias correction applied to TCR pairs. In a later analysis, false discovery rates were estimated by permuting HLA or CMV assignments 20 times. In a later analysis, co-occurring TCRs were grouped using DBSCAN, with TCRdist sequence similarity added in when clustering inside HLA-allele-positive subsets. Co-occurrence clustering excluded repertoires with fewer than 30,000 or more than 120,000 public chains, plus five with anomalous nucleotide sharing. TCRdb obtained this table from immuneACCESS and retained in-frame rearrangements with V and J assigned. These tables miss some clones; where compared with another copy, unresolved V genes account for less than half of the shortfall, and the remainder is unexplained. The D gene and trimming were derived from the DNA, and the V and J assignments and clone size from that table. Present in this sample are about 130,000 clones, 80% of which were seen just once. The leading ten clones occupy around 5% of the sample.

The germline V gene specifies MNHNS as CDR1 and SASEGT as CDR2. V is reduced by 0 bases and J by 3 bases, leaving a spacing of 12 bases between them. The CDR3 has 16 amino acids, counting the end cysteine and phenylalanine. Just CDR3 DNA is preserved here, 48 bases in frame from base 1. Note on this clone: No cognate antigen has been identified for it. The record has no base qualities; no much larger clone is one base away.

The paper as a whole reports these results and caveats: CMV serostatus was the only immune exposure information available for the cohort. A later analysis found that TCR association rates varied across HLA loci, with DRB1 alleles showing the most associated TCRs and HLA-C alleles the fewest. An earlier analysis of 450 to 750 of the donors showed that most TCR beta V segments appeared in productive rearrangements either about 87% or about 30% of the time, which broadly matched IMGT annotations. In this cohort, only TCR beta chains were sequenced, and detectable features were limited by the absence of alpha or paired-chain data. Several of the top co-occurrence clusters appeared to be linked to parvovirus B19, influenza, CMV and Epstein-Barr virus, according to a later analysis. The sequencing pipeline was judged likely to have produced a cluster of highly shared sequence variants as a technical artifact. In a later analysis, HLA-associated TCR beta chains were found to be more clonally expanded and to have lower generation probabilities than equally common non-associated chains. A total of fewer than 200 TCR beta chains were listed by the study as associated with cytomegalovirus. The authors suggested that the approach could potentially be generalized to other disease states and immunological phenotypes. While some public TCRs were present in many individuals, most TCR sequences turned up only very rarely across donors. An association between a missense DCLRE1C variant and V-gene and J-gene trimming of TCR beta chains was found in a later genetic analysis and replicated in an independent cohort. Presence/absence analyses assumed roughly uniform sequencing depth across donors, an assumption that may not hold. Because the 87-base-pair reads could not distinguish some IMGT-functional V segments, including TRBV6-2 and TRBV6-3, those segments were excluded. In a later analysis, over 15,000 TCR beta sequences were associated with specific HLA alleles at a false discovery rate of 0.05. The classifier was reported to diagnose cytomegalovirus status with high specificity and sensitivity in both the original and validation cohorts. In a later genetic analysis, fewer N-insertions in productive TCRs were reported among donors in an Asian-associated ancestry cluster than the roughly 700-donor mean. Linkage disequilibrium might explain the correlated functional status among segregating V segments, but an unknown experimental factor could not be excluded. Approximately 16 rarely observed V segments, including chromosome 9 orphons, were excluded from the earlier analysis of approximately 600 of the donors because counts were too low. HLA typing was unavailable for some donors at each locus, so association tests used only the typed subset. A further reported finding was that TCR beta sequences accurately predicted the HLA-A and HLA-B alleles for most subjects in the first cohort. In vitro tests confirmed that a few of the cytomegalovirus-associated TCR beta chains recognize cytomegalovirus antigens. When HLA alleles, especially DR and DQ, strongly co-occurred, attributing TCR associations to individual alleles was difficult. Most CMV-associated TCR beta chains appeared to be HLA-restricted in a later analysis, and the HLA associations seemed to be driven largely by CMV exposure.

Rearrangement joined TRBV6-1 to TRBJ1-3; no D gene is confidently identified. This TCR came from a man aged 25 to 45 in good health. Material: PBMCs. The CDR3 has the sequence CASSEAPLGSGNTIYF. The nucleotide sequence reads TGTGCCAGCAGTGAAGCGCCCTTGGGCAGTGGAAACACCATATATTTT.